The 9 T cell receptor beta chains below were found in one sample sequenced in a study of human T cells and chemical hapten exposure. Documented time point: patch test 2, 6 weeks after DPC sensitization. This sample's treatment: therapeutic diphenylcyclopropenone sensitization with weekly scalp DPC. TCRdb itself ran the RACE reads through MiXCR, one entry per CDR3 protein. This repertoire shows some 350,000 distinct CDR3 sequences, nearly 6.5% found once; its top ten account for under 7%. Source: whole blood, taken in connection with sensitization to the hapten diphenylcyclopropenone (DPC). These receptors were obtained from a woman under 30 with alopecia areata. Some clones in this sample may be carry-over from other donors' samples.

This clonotype occurred many times. This chain uses TRBV12-3 or TRBV12-4 with TRBJ1-3; D is ambiguous. V lost 6 bases and J 0 bases, leaving 12 bases between the germline ends. This CDR3 has 15 residues. As DNA, the CDR3 is TGTGCCAGCAGCTACTACCAGAGCTCTGGAAACACCATATATTTT. Protein product: CASSYYQSSGNTIYF.

This clonotype was found many times. This sequence joins TRBV6-5 and TRBJ1-1; D might be TRBD1 (5 bases). Trimming stripped 7 bases from V and 7 bases from J, with 22 bases between. CDR1 and CDR2 from the germline V gene are MNHEY and SVGAGI. There are 15 residues in the CDR3. The CDR3 is CASKTEFRAGGEAFF. In DNA form, the CDR3 reads TGTGCCAGCAAAACGGAATTCAGGGCCGGCGGTGAAGCTTTCTTT.

The chain combines TRBV29-1 with TRBJ1-2; 8 nucleotides agree with TRBD1. The CDR3 contains 17 residues. The germline V gene has CDR1 SQVTM and CDR2 ANQGSEA. After removal of 3 bases from V and 2 bases from J, the junction contained 14 bases not matched to a gene. DNA of the CDR3: TGCAGCGTTGACCCCCTGGGACAGGTAGATCCAAACTATGGCTACACCTTC. This translates into CSVDPLGQVDPNYGYTF.

This clonotype was seen more than once but under ten times. This chain links TRBV19 with TRBJ1-2; 7 positions agree with TRBD1. Germline CDR1 and CDR2: LNHDA and SQIVND (reference sequence). This CDR3 contains 17 residues. V shed 6 bases, J shed 1 base, and the junction held 14 bases outside the gene matches. The DNA for the CDR3 is TGTGCCAGTAGCCCAACACTGGGGACAGAATTTAACTATGGCTACACCTTC. It is translated as CASSPTLGTEFNYGYTF. The full variable domain, with the rest looked up from reference TRBV19 and TRBJ1-2, is DGGITQSPKYLFRKEGQNVTLSCEQNLNHDAMYWYRQDPGQGLRLIYYSQIVNDFQKGDIAEGYSVSREKKESFPLTVTSAQKNPTAFYLCASSPTLGTEFNYGYTFGSGTRLTVV.

This clonotype appeared many times. The gene calls are TRBV5-6 and TRBJ2-7; D is unclear. Germline CDR1 is SGHDT and CDR2 is YYEEEE. This CDR3 has 14 amino acids. Trimming took off 0 bases at V and 0 bases at J, with 7 bases between the two ends. In nucleotides, the CDR3 is TGTGCCAGCAGCTTGGGGACGGTCTCCTACGAGCAGTACTTC. Translation gives CASSLGTVSYEQYF.

The chain is built from TRBV6-2 or TRBV6-3 and TRBJ2-1, with 8 bases identical to TRBD2. The V and J ends lost 5 bases and 10 bases, in that order; junction bases with no gene match: 4. There are 12 residues in the CDR3. From germline, CDR1 is MNHEY and CDR2 SVGEGT. The CDR3 coding sequence is TGTGCCAGCAGTAGACCTAGCGGGGAGCAGTTCTTC. Translation: CASSRPSGEQFF.

This clonotype occurred many times. The V gene is TRBV6-2 or TRBV6-3, the J gene TRBJ1-1; weak D call: TRBD1 (6 bases). This CDR3 has 15 amino acids. Trimming left V 8 bases short and J 4 bases short, with 20 bases between. Germline CDR1 MNHEY, CDR2 SVGEGT. The CDR3 sequence: CASCPSGQGFTEAFF. The DNA of the CDR3 is TGTGCCAGCTGCCCCTCCGGGCAGGGGTTCACTGAAGCTTTCTTT.

This clonotype was counted ten times or more. As DNA, the CDR3 is TGTGCCAGCAGCTCGACAACATGGCCCCAGCATTTT. Residues: CASSSTTWPQHF. The V call is TRBV7-2, the J call TRBJ1-5; D ambiguous. Germline CDR1 and CDR2: SGHTA and FQGNSA. The germline V and J ends were trimmed by 4 bases and 9 bases, with 10 bases remaining between them. The CDR3 sequence is 12 residues long.

V gene TRBV29-1 combines with J gene TRBJ2-7; TRBD1 is a possible D gene (6 bases). This CDR3 has 13 residues. V lost 4 bases and J lost 6, with 16 bases in between. Germline CDR1 is SQVTM and CDR2 is ANQGSEA. CDR3 protein: CSVVERGKGEQYF. The DNA of the CDR3 is TGCAGCGTTGTGGAAAGGGGGAAAGGCGAGCAGTACTTC.